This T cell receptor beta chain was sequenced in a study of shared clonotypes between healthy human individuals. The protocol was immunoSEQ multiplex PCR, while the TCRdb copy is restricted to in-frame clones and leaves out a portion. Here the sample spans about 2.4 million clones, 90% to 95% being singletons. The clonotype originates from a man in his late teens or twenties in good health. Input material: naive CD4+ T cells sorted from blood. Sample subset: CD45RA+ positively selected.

CDR3 DNA: TGTGCCAGCAGACCGGGACAGTTTAGCACAGATACGCAGTATTTT. It specifies CASRPGQFSTDTQYF. The chain is built from TRBV7-6 and TRBJ2-3; TRBD1 matches at 7 bases. Per the germline V gene, CDR1 is SGHVS and CDR2 is FNYEAQ. V lost 6 bases to trimming and J lost 0 bases; unmatched junction nucleotides: 6. This CDR3 is 15 amino acids long.